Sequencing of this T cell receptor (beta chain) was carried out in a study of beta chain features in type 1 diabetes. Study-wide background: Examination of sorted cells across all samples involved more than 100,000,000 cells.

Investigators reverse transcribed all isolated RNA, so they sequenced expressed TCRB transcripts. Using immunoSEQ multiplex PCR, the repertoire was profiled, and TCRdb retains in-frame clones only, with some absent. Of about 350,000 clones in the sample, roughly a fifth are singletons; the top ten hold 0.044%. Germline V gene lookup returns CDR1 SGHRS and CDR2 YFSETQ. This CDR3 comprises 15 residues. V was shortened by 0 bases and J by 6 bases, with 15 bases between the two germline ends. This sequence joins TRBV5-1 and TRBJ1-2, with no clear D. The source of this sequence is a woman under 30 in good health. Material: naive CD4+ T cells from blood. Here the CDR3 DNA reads TGCGCCAGCAGCTTGGTTTACGGCGGCCACGATGGCTACACCTTC. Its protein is CASSLVYGGHDGYTF.